The 21 T cell receptor beta chains below come from one sample, sequenced in a study of regulatory T cells in long-lasting Graves disease (dated by TCRdb to the early 2020s). Interpreted using the paper, the time point label stands for: newly diagnosed GD, antithyroid drugs for less than 3 months. RNA was extracted from PBMCs in TRIzol for both TCR sequencing and RNA sequencing. The library relied on multiplex PCR. The instrument given in TCRdb is Illumina HiSeq 4000. CDR3 regions were amplified by Arm-PCR with iRepertoire HTBI primers to construct TCR beta libraries. TCRdb passed the public sequencing reads through fastp at Q25 and MiXCR, retaining productive beta sequences. Here each entry gathers all rows of one CDR3 protein and keeps the most common genes and DNA. For this sample there are hundreds of thousands of distinct CDR3 sequences; about 15% appear just once. Jointly, the top ten make up approximately 18% of the sample.

This sample was also put to use in a study of T cells in Graves' hyperthyroidism and ophthalmopathy.

Sequenced material: peripheral blood mononuclear cells (PBMCs), taken at new diagnosis, from a patient treated with antithyroid drugs. The receptors were gathered from a woman aged 30 to 39 with Graves disease. Donor details come from another sample of the same person, matched by shared clones.

The chain joins TRBV7-3 to TRBJ2-7, with 9 bases matching TRBD2. This CDR3 region has 13 residues. V shed 1 base, J shed 8 bases, and the junction held 3 bases outside the gene matches. The germline gives CDR1 SGHTA, CDR2 FQGTGA. DNA of the CDR3: TGTGCCAGCAGCTTAATAGCGGGAGACAAGCAGTACTTC. Translation gives CASSLIAGDKQYF. The variable domain in full, completed from reference TRBV7-3 and TRBJ2-7, reads GAGVSQTPSNKVTEKGKYVELRCDPISGHTALYWYRQSLGQGPEFLIYFQGTGAADDSGLPNDRFFAVRPEGSVSTLKIQRTERGDSAVYLCASSLIAGDKQYFGPGTRLTVT.

This clonotype was counted only a few times. The V gene is TRBV10-3, the J gene TRBJ2-3, with D perhaps being TRBD1 or TRBD2 (5 bases each). V lost 9 bases to trimming and J lost 6 bases, with 16 bases between them. The germline V gene has CDR1 ENHRY and CDR2 SYGVKD. The CDR3 loop spans 13 amino acids. The CDR3 DNA reads as TGTGCCATAGGGGACGGCTCGTCGGATACGCAGTATTTT. The encoded protein is CAIGDGSSDTQYF.

This clonotype was seen ten or more times. V and J are TRBV7-2 and TRBJ2-3, with D unresolved. There are 14 residues in the CDR3. The germline CDR1 and CDR2 sequences are SGHTA and FQGNSA. Between the trimmed V and J ends, which lost 4 bases and 2 bases, there was a span of 10 bases. The CDR3 DNA reads as TGTGCCAGCAGCTCAAGGGCATACACAGATACGCAGTATTTT. Its translation is CASSSRAYTDTQYF.

This clonotype was seen ten or more times. The chain couples TRBV2 to TRBJ1-1; D ambiguous. The CDR3 loop spans 14 amino acids. The germline V gene encodes CDR1 SNHLY and CDR2 FYNNEI. Trimming shortened V by 7 bases and J by 9 bases, and 21 bases separated the two germline ends. CDR3 amino acids: CASNREGEEKKAFF. CDR3 bases: TGTGCCAGCAATAGGGAGGGAGAGGAAAAAAAAGCTTTCTTT.

This clonotype was seen ten or more times. The CDR3 coding sequence is TGCAGTGCTAGAGCCGCTCTCGGATACAATGAGCAGTTCTTC. Its protein is CSARAALGYNEQFF. This chain joins TRBV20-1 and TRBJ2-1; no reliable D call. V was shortened by 1 base and J by 4 bases, with 11 bases between the two germline ends. The CDR3 is made up of 14 amino acids. Germline V gene lookup returns CDR1 DFQATT and CDR2 SNEGSKA (reference sequence).

This clonotype has at least ten counts. The chain links TRBV28 to TRBJ2-6, with TRBD1 as a possible D gene (6 bases). Trimming removed 9 bases from V and 1 base from J, with 10 bases in between. The CDR3 totals 14 residues. The germline gives CDR1 MDHEN, CDR2 SYDVKM. The DNA for the CDR3 is TGTGCCAGTGGGGACACTTCTGGGGCCAACGTCCTGACTTTC. It yields the protein CASGDTSGANVLTF.

This chain connects TRBV20-1 to TRBJ2-3; D uncertain. The CDR3 spans 15 residues. The ends were cut back, 4 bases at V and 0 bases at J, with 14 bases in the middle. From germline, CDR1 is DFQATT and CDR2 SNEGSKA (reference sequence). This CDR3 reads CSATRPPSSTDTQYF. The CDR3 region has the DNA TGCAGTGCTACGAGGCCACCCTCCAGCACAGATACGCAGTATTTT.

This chain links TRBV6-1 with TRBJ2-7; 8 nucleotides agree with TRBD1. With 4 bases clipped from V and 2 bases from J, the junction kept 7 bases outside the gene matches. The CDR3 contains 15 residues. CDR1 and CDR2 (germline): MNHNS, SASEGT. This chain's CDR3 is CASSGADRGAYEQYF. The CDR3 nucleotides read TGTGCCAGCAGTGGGGCTGACAGGGGCGCCTACGAGCAGTACTTC.

This clonotype was seen only a few times. The gene calls are TRBV30 and TRBJ2-2, with 9 nucleotides matching TRBD1. Unmatched junction bases numbered 12, after V lost 6 bases and J lost 4 bases. CDR1 and CDR2 (germline): GTSNPN, SVGIG (reference sequence). This CDR3 is 16 amino acids long. CDR3 nucleotides: TGTGCCTGCCGAGTTCCCGGGACAGGGACCACCGGGGAGCTGTTTTTT. Residues: CACRVPGTGTTGELFF.

V gene TRBV6-5 combines with J gene TRBJ2-7; a weak D match, TRBD1 (8 bases). Germline V gene lookup returns CDR1 MNHEY and CDR2 SVGAGI. Deletions cut 3 bases from V and 7 bases from J, with 13 bases between. The CDR3 extends over 13 amino acids. The DNA of the CDR3 is TGTGCCAGCAGTTATTTACAGGGGGGGGAGCAGTACTTC. Amino acids: CASSYLQGGEQYF.

The V and J genes are TRBV28 and TRBJ2-7; TRBD2 is a possible D gene (5 bases). The CDR3 consists of 13 residues. Germline V gives CDR1 MDHEN, CDR2 SYDVKM. V was cut by 6 bases and J by 2 bases, with 11 bases left in between. The CDR3 nucleotides are TGTGCCAGCAGGGGTCCGGGGACCTACGAGCAGTACTTC. Translating it yields CASRGPGTYEQYF.

This clonotype has more than one count but fewer than ten. The J gene is TRBJ1-4, the V gene TRBV20-1, with 8 bases fitting TRBD1. The germline gives CDR1 DFQATT, CDR2 SNEGSKA (reference sequence). The CDR3 is made up of 13 amino acids. J was trimmed by 5 bases and V by 2 bases; bases with no gene match: 1. The chain's CDR3 is CSARRQGNEKLFF. The CDR3 coding sequence is TGCAGTGCTAGACGACAGGGGAATGAAAAACTGTTTTTT.

This clonotype was picked up a small number of times. The chain carries TRBV3-1 and TRBJ2-7, with D perhaps TRBD1 or TRBD2 (5 bases each). The CDR3 is made up of 13 amino acids. The V and J ends lost 3 bases and 3 bases respectively, with 9 bases between them. Germline CDR1 and CDR2: LGHDT and YNNKEL (reference sequence). The CDR3 nucleotides are TGTGCCAGCAGCCACGGGGCTTACTACGAGCAGTACTTC. Its protein product is CASSHGAYYEQYF.

The J gene is TRBJ2-7, the V gene TRBV6-1, with a tentative D call TRBD2 (6 bases). CDR1 is MNHNS and CDR2 is SASEGT in the germline V gene. CDR3 length equals 12 residues. With 6 bases removed from V and 3 bases from J, the gap between germline ends came to 9 bases. DNA for the CDR3: TGTGCCAGCAGACGGGGGTACTACGAGCAGTACTTC. Translated: CASRRGYYEQYF.

The chain joins TRBV18 to TRBJ1-3; 7 bases map to TRBD1. V shed 2 bases, J shed 4 bases, and the junction held 2 bases outside the gene matches. Germline values: CDR1 KGHSH, CDR2 LQKENI. The CDR3 sequence is 14 residues long. The CDR3 spells CASSPTTGGNTIYF. The DNA for the CDR3 is TGTGCCAGCTCACCAACGACAGGGGGAAACACCATATATTTT. Looking up the rest from reference TRBV18 and TRBJ1-3 gives the full variable domain: NAGVMQNPRHLVRRRGQEARLRCSPMKGHSHVYWYRQLPEEGLKFMVYLQKENIIDESGMPKERFSAEFPKEGPSILRIQQVVRGDSAAYFCASSPTTGGNTIYFGEGSWLTVV.

This clonotype occurred many times. V gene TRBV6-2 or TRBV6-3 combines with J gene TRBJ2-4; D remains unclear. The germline gives CDR1 MNHEY, CDR2 SVGEGT. The germline V and J ends were trimmed by 5 bases and 9 bases, with 20 bases remaining between them. The CDR3 is 15 residues long. CDR3 DNA sequence: TGTGCCAGCAGTGAACGTCGACCGATTACGGTCATTCAGTACTTC. Translating it yields CASSERRPITVIQYF.

The chain carries TRBV15 and TRBJ2-1, with TRBD1 matching 7 bases. Germline CDR1 LNHNV, CDR2 YYDKDF (reference sequence). The CDR3 sequence is 15 residues long. The trim removed 8 bases at V and 0 bases at J, leaving 7 bases unmatched. The CDR3 coding sequence is TGTGCCACCTCACCCAGGGGGAGCTCCTACAATGAGCAGTTCTTC. Residues: CATSPRGSSYNEQFF.

This clonotype was observed a few times. The J gene is TRBJ2-7, the V gene TRBV30; D might be TRBD1 (5 bases). The V gene's germline CDR1 is GTSNPN and CDR2 SVGIG (reference sequence). The length of the CDR3 is 13 residues. The V end lost 0 bases, the J end lost 3 bases, and 9 bases lay between the germline ends. DNA of the CDR3: TGTGCCTGGAGTGTAAACCAGGGCTACGAGCAGTACTTC. Protein: CAWSVNQGYEQYF.

The chain carries TRBV20-1 and TRBJ2-7, with 8 positions matching TRBD2. Trimming took 5 bases from V and 7 from J; bases not matched to a gene: 22. The germline CDR1 and CDR2 sequences are DFQATT and SNEGSKA (reference sequence). This CDR3 spans 17 amino acids. The CDR3 spells CSAGLGTRWGWAEEQYF. The DNA of the CDR3 is TGCAGTGCTGGGCTTGGGACTAGATGGGGTTGGGCGGAGGAGCAGTACTTC.

This clonotype was counted ten times or more. The chain recombines TRBV20-1 with TRBJ2-1, with 11 bases matching TRBD2. The CDR3 extends over 15 amino acids. Germline V gene data show CDR1 as DFQATT and CDR2 as SNEGSKA (reference sequence). Unmatched junction bases numbered 7, after V lost 5 bases and J lost 4 bases. The CDR3 region is CSAVTSGSAYNEQFF. The CDR3 DNA is TGCAGTGCTGTCACTAGCGGGAGTGCTTACAATGAGCAGTTCTTC.

This clonotype has at least ten counts. This chain connects TRBV29-1 to TRBJ2-2; D is ambiguous. The germline V gene has CDR1 SQVTM and CDR2 ANQGSEA. The V and J ends lost 5 bases and 6 bases respectively, with 7 bases between them. This CDR3 spans 11 amino acids. The CDR3 protein is CSVRAPGELFF. DNA for the CDR3: TGCAGCGTTCGGGCACCCGGGGAGCTGTTTTTT.